This is a list of T cell receptor beta chains from one sample in a study of T cell responses to AZD1222 COVID-19 vaccine. Assay used: immunoSEQ multiplex PCR; TCRdb lists only in-frame clones, some missing. In the table there are some 130,000 clones, 85% to 95% of which are singletons. Source: peripheral blood, taken on day 0 of AZD1222 vaccination. The receptors stem from an adult in good health. CDR3s include the opening cysteine and the closing phenylalanine or tryptophan. D genes are given only for firm matches. Where a row states a size, it is once, few, many or the class of an expanded clone; other rows omit it.

j_gene,abundance,d_gene,v_gene,CDR3aa,CDR3nt
TRBJ1-1,once,.,TRBV5-4,CASRTGTDYMNTEAFF,TGTGCCAGCAGGACGGGGACGGATTACATGAACACTGAAGCTTTCTTT
TRBJ2-1,.,.,TRBV28,CASITPGRDTNEQFF,TGTGCCAGCATTACACCGGGACGAGATACCAATGAGCAGTTCTTC
TRBJ2-7,.,.,TRBV4-1,CASSQEEFTGTPYEQYF,TGCGCCAGCAGCCAAGAAGAGTTTACGGGGACGCCCTACGAGCAGTACTTC
TRBJ1-2,.,.,TRBV19,CASRGQGYYGYTF,TGTGCCAGTAGAGGGCAGGGGTACTATGGCTACACCTTC
TRBJ2-1,.,.,TRBV12-3/TRBV12-4,CASSFWGLEQFF,TGTGCCAGCAGTTTTTGGGGGTTGGAGCAGTTCTTC
TRBJ2-1,.,TRBD1,TRBV5-1,CASSSGQVPYNEQFF,TGCGCCAGCAGCTCTGGACAGGTTCCCTACAATGAGCAGTTCTTC
TRBJ2-3,.,.,TRBV6-1,CASSEMGGAYTDTQYF,TGTGCCAGCAGTGAAATGGGCGGGGCCTACACAGATACGCAGTATTTT
TRBJ2-7,few,.,TRBV5-5,CASSLESGYEQYF,TGTGCCAGCAGCTTGGAGTCGGGTTACGAGCAGTACTTC
TRBJ2-5,.,TRBD1,TRBV12-3/TRBV12-4,CASSLGQQETQYF,TGTGCCAGCAGTTTGGGACAGCAAGAGACCCAGTACTTC
TRBJ2-7,.,.,TRBV7-2,CASSLNPRLEDEQYF,TGTGCCAGCAGCTTAAACCCCCGGCTAGAGGACGAGCAGTACTTC
TRBJ1-1,once,.,TRBV30,CAWSGQYEAFF,TGTGCCTGGAGTGGACAGTATGAAGCTTTCTTT
TRBJ2-7,.,TRBD2,TRBV27,CASSLDPSGQVYEQYF,TGTGCCAGCAGTTTAGATCCTAGCGGGCAGGTCTACGAGCAGTACTTC
TRBJ2-7,.,.,TRBV7-2,CASSWALGFRHEQYF,TGTGCCAGCAGCTGGGCGTTGGGTTTTCGCCACGAGCAGTACTTC
TRBJ1-3,medium-sized,.,TRBV9,CASSGQKGSGNTIYF,TGTGCCAGCAGCGGACAAAAAGGCTCTGGAAACACCATATATTTT
TRBJ2-5,.,TRBD1,TRBV18,CASSARTGGQETQYF,TGTGCCAGCTCAGCGAGGACAGGGGGACAAGAGACCCAGTACTTC
TRBJ1-2,.,.,TRBV11-1,CASSLGRLANYGYTF,TGTGCCAGCAGCCTCGGACGGCTAGCTAACTATGGCTACACCTTC
TRBJ2-2,.,.,TRBV9,CASSGNRWGAGELFF,TGTGCCAGCAGTGGCAACAGGTGGGGCGCCGGGGAGCTGTTTTTT
TRBJ1-1,.,.,TRBV7-2,CASSTTQGWTEAFF,TGTGCCAGCAGCACAACACAGGGTTGGACTGAAGCTTTCTTT
TRBJ2-1,.,TRBD1,TRBV24-1,CATSDLTGDNEQFF,TGTGCCACCAGTGATCTTACAGGGGACAATGAGCAGTTCTTC
TRBJ2-2,once,.,TRBV2,CASSPYGGVTGELFF,TGTGCCAGCAGCCCCTATGGCGGGGTGACCGGGGAGCTGTTTTTT
TRBJ1-5,.,.,TRBV7-9,CASTQLGGQPQHF,TGTGCCAGCACTCAACTGGGCGGTCAGCCCCAGCATTTT
TRBJ1-2,.,.,TRBV27,CASGLYGGAGGYTF,TGTGCCAGCGGACTTTATGGGGGGGCGGGGGGCTACACCTTC
TRBJ2-2,.,.,TRBV4-3,CASSHNRVTGELFF,TGCGCCAGCAGCCACAACAGGGTTACCGGGGAGCTGTTTTTT
TRBJ1-1,.,.,TRBV10-3,CAIRGPRGGGTEAFF,TGTGCCATCAGAGGCCCCAGGGGAGGAGGGACTGAAGCTTTCTTT
TRBJ1-2,.,.,TRBV4-2,CASSQIGYGYTF,TGTGCCAGCAGCCAAATAGGCTATGGCTACACCTTC
TRBJ2-1,.,TRBD2,TRBV7-3,CACGLAPRSDEQFF,TGTGCCTGTGGACTAGCGCCCCGAAGCGATGAGCAGTTCTTC
TRBJ2-5,few,TRBD2,TRBV4-2,CASSQRGAYETQYF,TGTGCCAGCAGCCAGCGGGGGGCCTATGAGACCCAGTACTTC
TRBJ2-2,.,.,TRBV25-1,CASGNPGVTGELFF,TGTGCCAGCGGAAACCCTGGGGTGACCGGGGAGCTGTTTTTT
TRBJ2-3,.,.,TRBV7-9,CASSWEDGNTDTQYF,TGTGCCAGCAGCTGGGAGGACGGTAACACAGATACGCAGTATTTT
TRBJ2-5,.,TRBD2,TRBV18,CASSPSSGQETQYF,TGTGCCAGCTCACCCTCTAGCGGTCAAGAGACCCAGTACTTC
TRBJ2-7,.,.,TRBV27,CASSSPGAGRWEQYF,TGTGCCAGCAGTTCTCCCGGGGCCGGGCGCTGGGAGCAGTACTTC
TRBJ1-5,.,.,TRBV19,CASSMGRADLNQPQHF,TGTGCCAGTAGTATGGGTCGGGCAGACCTCAATCAGCCCCAGCATTTT
TRBJ2-7,.,.,TRBV11-2,CASSLALGGREQYF,TGTGCCAGCAGCTTAGCCTTGGGGGGTCGGGAGCAGTACTTC
TRBJ2-2,.,.,TRBV7-3,CASSLYGELFF,TGTGCCAGCAGCTTATACGGGGAGCTGTTTTTT
TRBJ1-5,.,TRBD1,TRBV5-1,CASSKSGGGDQPQHF,TGCGCCAGCAGCAAATCAGGGGGCGGGGATCAGCCCCAGCATTTT
TRBJ2-2,.,.,TRBV7-9,CASGVSGTNTGELFF,TGTGCCAGCGGGGTCTCAGGGACGAACACCGGGGAGCTGTTTTTT
TRBJ1-4,.,TRBD1,TRBV6-5,CASRVGQGSEKLFF,TGTGCCAGCAGGGTTGGACAGGGGAGTGAAAAACTGTTTTTT
TRBJ1-1,.,.,TRBV15,CATSRGYTEAFF,TGTGCCACCAGCAGGGGTTACACTGAAGCTTTCTTT
TRBJ1-2,few,.,TRBV28,CASSFRLYGYTF,TGTGCCAGCAGTTTTAGACTCTATGGCTACACCTTC
TRBJ1-2,.,.,TRBV28,CASSDIRRTAGYTF,TGTGCCAGCAGCGATATTAGGAGGACTGCTGGCTACACCTTC
TRBJ1-2,.,.,TRBV4-1,CASSQDDRRDSGANYGYTF,TGCGCCAGCAGCCAAGATGATCGGCGGGACTCGGGAGCTAACTATGGCTACACCTTC
TRBJ2-3,.,TRBD2,TRBV28,CASSTWSGTSADTQYF,TGTGCCAGCAGCACCTGGTCCGGGACTAGTGCAGATACGCAGTATTTT
TRBJ2-1,.,.,TRBV10-3,CAISGQKKYNEQFF,TGTGCCATCAGTGGACAGAAAAAATACAATGAGCAGTTCTTC
TRBJ1-2,.,.,TRBV5-1,CASSLASEGYTF,TGCGCCAGCAGCTTGGCATCAGAAGGCTACACCTTC
TRBJ2-3,.,.,TRBV7-8,CASSLIWGTDTQYF,TGTGCCAGCAGCTTAATTTGGGGGACAGATACGCAGTATTTT
TRBJ1-1,.,.,TRBV13,CASSNDNSGTWAQGTEAFF,TGTGCCAGCAGCAACGATAACAGCGGAACATGGGCCCAGGGCACTGAAGCTTTCTTT
TRBJ2-5,.,.,TRBV9,CASSPSGTYQETQYF,TGTGCCAGCAGCCCGTCAGGGACGTACCAAGAGACCCAGTACTTC
TRBJ1-2,.,.,TRBV11-2,CATFEGNNYGYTF,TGTGCCACCTTCGAGGGTAACAACTATGGCTACACCTTC
TRBJ1-1,.,.,TRBV30,CAWMRADGAFF,TGTGCCTGGATGCGGGCGGACGGAGCTTTCTTT